The clone carrying this T cell receptor (beta chain) was observed many times. Antigen specificity is unknown. TCRdb passed the reads through MiXCR, listing each CDR3 protein once. This table holds 300,000 to 400,000 distinct CDR3 sequences, over 7.5% found once. This CDR3 region has 12 residues. Germline-derived CDR1 and CDR2 are SEHNR and FQNEAQ (reference sequence). V was trimmed by 8 bases and J by 5 bases, leaving 9 bases between them. This record comes from a study of T cell repertoires in cytomegalovirus infection. General observations from the study: Summed public TCR beta family frequency identified CMV carriers bearing the relevant HLA.

This sequence was found in a human donor in good health (CMV status not recorded). Some clones in this sample may be carry-over from other donors' samples. V usage is TRBV7-9 and J usage is TRBJ2-2, with D possibly matching TRBD2 (5 bases). The material sequenced was PBMCs. CDR3 bases: TGTGCCAGCTCGAGGGATACCGGGGAGCTGTTTTTT. Translated, it gives CASSRDTGELFF.